This T cell receptor beta chain was sequenced for a study of blood T cell repertoires in COVID-19. As processed by the authors: Scientists estimated how many nucleated cells there were by amplifying reference gene primers. Assay: immunoSEQ multiplex PCR; the TCRdb copy retains only in-frame clones and omits some. V and J calls and clone size come straight from that table; D and trimming were deduced from the DNA. Of a few hundred thousand clones in the sample, about 88% are singletons; the top ten hold more than 8.5%. This CDR3 comprises 14 residues. Trimming left V 8 bases short and J 0 bases short, with 13 bases between. The germline V gene has CDR1 MGHRA and CDR2 YSYEKL.

The chain links TRBV4-1 to TRBJ1-1; D unresolved. The sequence was collected from a woman aged 45 to 65 with COVID-19, enrolled during active disease. The sequencing sample was made of peripheral blood. The CDR3 nucleotides read TGCGCCAGCTCTGGGCCGACCATGAACACTGAAGCTTTCTTT. Translation: CASSGPTMNTEAFF.